Sequencing of this TCR beta chain was carried out in a study of fetal regulatory T cell absence and autoimmunity. Study background: The IPEX patients lacked clinical diabetes but had exocrine pancreas autoimmunity.

Germline V gives CDR1 SGHRS, CDR2 YFSETQ. The CDR3 runs to 16 residues. Trimming at V came to 0 bases and at J to 12 bases, leaving 15 bases not matched to a gene. Clones were sequenced by immunoSEQ multiplex PCR, and TCRdb holds only the in-frame ones, with some missing. Seen here are around 45,000 clones, approximately 80% observed once, and the top ten hold around 0.43%. Sequenced input: cord blood. This TCR derives from a newborn boy with IPEX syndrome. The rearrangement links TRBV5-1 to TRBJ2-7; 10 bases match TRBD2. The CDR3 DNA is TGCGCCAGCAGCTTGGCAGGGCTAGCGGGGGTTGGCCTCTTGTACTTC. Translation gives CASSLAGLAGVGLLYF.